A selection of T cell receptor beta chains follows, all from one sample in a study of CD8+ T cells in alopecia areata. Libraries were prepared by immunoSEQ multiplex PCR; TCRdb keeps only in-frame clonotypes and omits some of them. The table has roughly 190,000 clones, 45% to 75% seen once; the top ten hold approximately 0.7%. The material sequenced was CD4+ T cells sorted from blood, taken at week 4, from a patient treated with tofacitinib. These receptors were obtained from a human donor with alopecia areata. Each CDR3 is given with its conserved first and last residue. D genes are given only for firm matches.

CASSRGYYGEKLFF	TRBV6-1	-
CSVGRRVDTQYF	TRBV29-1	-
CASSRDFSSYEQYF	TRBV6-5	-
CASSLAGRGPYEQYF	TRBV7-9	-
CASSRTGTRFDGETQYF	TRBV4-1	-
CASRTSGSFYEQYF	TRBV27	TRBD2
CSAGTGGYTF	TRBV29-1	TRBD1
CSVEPRESPNEQYF	TRBV29-1	-
CASSPASGGAGYTF	TRBV5-6	-
CSVSGQGGNQPQHF	TRBV29-1	TRBD1
CASSEEAVNTEAFF	TRBV2	-
CASIQSGRGGYTF	TRBV2	-